This T cell receptor (beta chain) is from a study of HIV-infected patients and healthy controls. Study-wide results and limits: CMV-associated CDR3s mostly grew nonsignificantly during therapy, while HIV-associated CDR3s declined significantly. Slight age and sex differences between study cohorts did not explain the diversity differences.

Germline CDR1 reads SGDLS; CDR2 reads YYNGEE. The CDR3 consists of 14 residues. V gave up 3 bases and J gave up 4 bases; unmatched junction bases: 3. This clonotype was observed a few times. What it binds is unknown. Antiretroviral therapy had run roughly three months, about 14 weeks, before follow-up blood collection. No cell fractionation was done, so the repertoire covers all unsorted peripheral blood T cells. A 2.5 ml peripheral blood sample was taken for RNA. Approximately 500 ng RNA was reverse transcribed with alpha and beta constant-region primers. Each of the alpha and beta chains got its own library through chain-specific third strand synthesis with indices. Each cDNA molecule was barcoded, and a single primer pair amplified each chain. One entry per CDR3 protein results from TCRdb running MiXCR on the 5' RACE reads. The sample carries about 15,000 distinct CDR3 sequences, approximately 12% recorded once.

The TCR was taken from an adult with HIV infection. The donor label of this sample is uncertain. The chain couples TRBV9 to TRBJ2-2, with TRBD2 identical over 7 bases. The sample consisted of blood, taken during antiretroviral therapy. The CDR3 loop is CASSERTSTGELFF. The CDR3 nucleotides read TGTGCCAGCAGCGAGAGGACTAGCACCGGGGAGCTGTTTTTT.